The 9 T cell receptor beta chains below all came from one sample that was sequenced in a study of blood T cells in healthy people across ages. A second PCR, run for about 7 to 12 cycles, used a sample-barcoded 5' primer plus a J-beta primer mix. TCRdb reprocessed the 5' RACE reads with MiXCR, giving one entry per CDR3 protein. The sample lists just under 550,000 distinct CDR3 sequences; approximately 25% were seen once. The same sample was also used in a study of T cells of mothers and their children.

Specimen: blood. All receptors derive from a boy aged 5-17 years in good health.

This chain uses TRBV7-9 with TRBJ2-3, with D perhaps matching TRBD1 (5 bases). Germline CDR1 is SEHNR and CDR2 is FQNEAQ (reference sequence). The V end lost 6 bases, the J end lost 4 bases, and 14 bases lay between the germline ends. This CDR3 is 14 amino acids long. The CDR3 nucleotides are TGTGCCAGCAGTAATAGACAGACGCCAGATACGCAGTATTTT. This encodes CASSNRQTPDTQYF.

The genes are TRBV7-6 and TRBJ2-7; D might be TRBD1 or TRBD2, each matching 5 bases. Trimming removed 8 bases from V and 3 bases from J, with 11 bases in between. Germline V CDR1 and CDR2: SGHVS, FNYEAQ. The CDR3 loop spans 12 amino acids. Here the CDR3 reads CASGTEGYEQYF. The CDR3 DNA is TGTGCCAGCGGGACCGAAGGCTACGAGCAGTACTTC.

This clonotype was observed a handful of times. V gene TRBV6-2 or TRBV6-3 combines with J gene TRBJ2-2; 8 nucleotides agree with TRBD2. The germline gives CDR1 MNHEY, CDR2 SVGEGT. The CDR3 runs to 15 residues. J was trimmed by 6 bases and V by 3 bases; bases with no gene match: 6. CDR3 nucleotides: TGTGCCAGCAGTTATTATACTAGCGGCGCCGGGGAGCTGTTTTTT. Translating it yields CASSYYTSGAGELFF.

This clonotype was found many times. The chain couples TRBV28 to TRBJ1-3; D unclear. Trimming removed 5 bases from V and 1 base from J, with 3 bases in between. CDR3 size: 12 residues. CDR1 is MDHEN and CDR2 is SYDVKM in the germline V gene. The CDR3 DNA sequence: TGTGCCAGCAGTCTGTCTGGAAACACCATATATTTT. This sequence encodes CASSLSGNTIYF.

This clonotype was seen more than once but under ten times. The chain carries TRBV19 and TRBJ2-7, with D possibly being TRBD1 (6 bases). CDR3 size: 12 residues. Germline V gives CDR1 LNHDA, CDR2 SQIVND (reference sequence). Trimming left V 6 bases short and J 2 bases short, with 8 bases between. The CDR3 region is CASSGQTYEQYF. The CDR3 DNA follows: TGTGCCAGTAGCGGACAGACCTACGAGCAGTACTTC.

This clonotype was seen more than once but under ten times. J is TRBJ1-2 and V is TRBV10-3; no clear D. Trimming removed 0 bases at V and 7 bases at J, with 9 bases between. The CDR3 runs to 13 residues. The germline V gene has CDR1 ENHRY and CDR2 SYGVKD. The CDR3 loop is CAISESREFGYTF. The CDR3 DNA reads TGTGCCATCAGTGAGTCTCGGGAGTTTGGCTACACCTTC.

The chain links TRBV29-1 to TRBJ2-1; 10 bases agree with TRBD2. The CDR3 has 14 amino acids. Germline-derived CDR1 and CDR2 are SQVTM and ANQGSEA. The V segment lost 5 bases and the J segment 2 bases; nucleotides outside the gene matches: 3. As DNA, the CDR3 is TGCAGCGTTTCAACTAGCGGGGCCTACAATGAGCAGTTCTTC. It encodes CSVSTSGAYNEQFF.

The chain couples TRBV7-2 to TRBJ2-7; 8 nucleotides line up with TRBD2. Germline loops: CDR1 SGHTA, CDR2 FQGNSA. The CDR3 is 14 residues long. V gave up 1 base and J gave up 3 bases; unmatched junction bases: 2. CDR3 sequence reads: CASSLELADYEQYF. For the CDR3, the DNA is TGTGCCAGCAGCTTAGAACTAGCGGACTACGAGCAGTACTTC.

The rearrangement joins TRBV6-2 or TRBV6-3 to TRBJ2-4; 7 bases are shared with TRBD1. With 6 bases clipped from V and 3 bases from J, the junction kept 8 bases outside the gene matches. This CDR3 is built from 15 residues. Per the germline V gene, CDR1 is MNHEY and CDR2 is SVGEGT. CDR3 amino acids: CASRSDREGKNIQYF. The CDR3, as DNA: TGTGCCAGCAGATCCGACAGGGAAGGCAAAAACATTCAGTACTTC.